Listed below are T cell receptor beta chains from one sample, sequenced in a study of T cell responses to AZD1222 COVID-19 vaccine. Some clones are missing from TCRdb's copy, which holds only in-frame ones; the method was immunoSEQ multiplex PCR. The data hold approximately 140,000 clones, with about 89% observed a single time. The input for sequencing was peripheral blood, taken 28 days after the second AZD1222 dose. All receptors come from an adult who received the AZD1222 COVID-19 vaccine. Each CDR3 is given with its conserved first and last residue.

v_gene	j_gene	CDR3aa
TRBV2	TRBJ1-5	CASTTEGVQPQHF
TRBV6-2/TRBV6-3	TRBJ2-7	CASSYWGQGLLDEQYF
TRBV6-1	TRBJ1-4	CASSEPGRRTNEKLFF
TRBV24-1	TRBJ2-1	CATSEATGSSYNEQFF
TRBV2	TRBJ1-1	CASSGRRGFTEAFF
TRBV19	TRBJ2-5	CASSIDQETQYF
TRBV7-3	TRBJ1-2	CASSSGQGPNYGYTF
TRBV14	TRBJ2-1	CASSQGRGAGGPSSYNEQFF
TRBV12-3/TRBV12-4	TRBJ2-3	CASSFVDTQYF
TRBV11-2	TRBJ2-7	CASSLLGYEQYF
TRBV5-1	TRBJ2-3	CASSLVAGGIMIDTQYF
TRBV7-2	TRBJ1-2	CASSLQGVNGYTF
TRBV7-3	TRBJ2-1	CASSPDNNNEQFF
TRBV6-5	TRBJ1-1	CASSVARTDTEAFF
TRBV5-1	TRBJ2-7	CASSRLLNYEQYF
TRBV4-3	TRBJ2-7	CASSQEGGTREQYF
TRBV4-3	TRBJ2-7	CASSQETPGQGYEQYF
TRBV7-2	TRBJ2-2	CASSLTRDRGATGELFF
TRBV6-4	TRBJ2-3	CASSTTLDGTQYF
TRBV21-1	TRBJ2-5	CASSNPIGNGPETQYF
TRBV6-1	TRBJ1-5	CASSEAPGQGEQPQHF
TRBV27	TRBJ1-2	CASSLRGPLGGGYTF
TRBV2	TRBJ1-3	CARRPMEGPRGNTIYF